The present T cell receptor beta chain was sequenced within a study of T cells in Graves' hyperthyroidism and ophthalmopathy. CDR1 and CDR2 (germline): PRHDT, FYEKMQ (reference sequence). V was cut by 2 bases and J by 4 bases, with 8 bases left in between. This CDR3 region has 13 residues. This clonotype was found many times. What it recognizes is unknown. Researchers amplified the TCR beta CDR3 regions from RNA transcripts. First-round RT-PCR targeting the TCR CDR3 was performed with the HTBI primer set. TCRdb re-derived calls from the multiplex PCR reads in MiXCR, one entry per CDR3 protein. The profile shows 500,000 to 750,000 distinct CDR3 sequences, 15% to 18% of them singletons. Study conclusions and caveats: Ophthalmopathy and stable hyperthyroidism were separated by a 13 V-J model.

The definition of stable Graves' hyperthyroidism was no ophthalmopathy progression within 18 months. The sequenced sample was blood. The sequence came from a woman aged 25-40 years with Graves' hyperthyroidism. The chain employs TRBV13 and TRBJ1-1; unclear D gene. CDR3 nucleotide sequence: TGTGCCAGCAGCTTACGTGTCATCACTGAAGCTTTCTTT. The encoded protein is CASSLRVITEAFF.